These 32 T cell receptor beta chains came from one sample sequenced in a study of cytomegalovirus exposure and HLA in healthy donors. PCR amplification relied on 60 Vbeta primers (plus 13 Jbeta primers). Clones were read by immunoSEQ multiplex PCR, and TCRdb kept only the in-frame ones, dropping some. Here the sample spans roughly 180,000 clones, around 85% being singletons. The sequenced sample consisted of PBMCs. The source is a man aged 18 to 30 in good health and CMV-seropositive.

The chain is built from TRBV2 and TRBJ1-3; perhaps TRBD1 as D (5 bases). Trimming left V 9 bases short and J 5 bases short, with 14 bases between. CDR1 and CDR2 from the germline V gene are SNHLY and FYNNEI. CDR3 size: 13 residues. Here the CDR3 reads CASWGLKRNTIYF. CDR3 coding DNA: TGTGCCAGTTGGGGACTGAAGAGAAACACCATATATTTT.

V and J are TRBV5-1 and TRBJ2-3; 12 bases are shared with TRBD2. CDR1 is SGHRS and CDR2 is YFSETQ in the germline V gene. The CDR3 totals 18 residues. The V gene end was trimmed by 0 bases and the J gene end by 1 base; junction bases not matched to a gene: 6. The CDR3 here is CASSLGLAGGRGTDTQYF. The CDR3 region has the DNA TGCGCCAGCAGCTTGGGGCTAGCGGGGGGGCGAGGCACAGATACGCAGTATTTT. Supplemented by reference TRBV5-1 and TRBJ2-3, the full variable domain reads KAGVTQTPRYLIKTRGQQVTLSCSPISGHRSVSWYQQTPGQGLQFLFEYFSETQRNKGNFPGRFSGRQFSNSRSEMNVSTLELGDSALYLCASSLGLAGGRGTDTQYFGPGTRLTVL.

The chain employs TRBV27 and TRBJ2-7; TRBD1 matches 8 bases. The CDR3 runs 18 residues. In germline, CDR1 is MNHEY, CDR2 SMNVEV (reference sequence). The junction had 19 bases not matched to a gene; V was cut back by 2 bases and J by 7 bases. This chain's CDR3 is CASSLQGASRDTRGEQYF. CDR3 DNA: TGTGCCAGCAGTTTACAGGGGGCCAGCCGGGACACCAGAGGAGAGCAGTACTTC.

This clone was seen a single time. The rearrangement joins TRBV30 to TRBJ2-7, with D uncertain. The V gene lost 3 bases and the J gene lost 2 bases, with 11 bases spanning the gap. This CDR3 region has 13 residues. The germline gives CDR1 GTSNPN, CDR2 SVGIG (reference sequence). This chain's CDR3 is CAWRPPTTYEQYF. DNA for the CDR3: TGTGCCTGGAGGCCCCCCACAACCTACGAGCAGTACTTC. The complete variable domain, with remaining parts taken from reference TRBV30 and TRBJ2-7, reads SQTIHQWPATLVQPVGSPLSLECTVEGTSNPNLYWYRQAAGRGLQLLFYSVGIGQISSEVPQNLSASRPQDRQFILSSKKLLLSDSGFYLCAWRPPTTYEQYFGPGTRLTVT.

This clone was counted once. The chain uses TRBV30 and TRBJ1-2; D perhaps matches TRBD1 (6 bases). The CDR3 is 12 residues long. Trimming took off 3 bases at V and 8 bases at J, with 13 bases between the two ends. Germline V CDR1 and CDR2: GTSNPN, SVGIG (reference sequence). The CDR3 DNA follows: TGTGCCTGGAGCGCGTGGGGGGGCGGCTACACCTTC. It is translated as CAWSAWGGGYTF.

This rearrangement joins TRBV15 to TRBJ2-5; the D gene is possibly TRBD1 (6 bases). CDR1 is LNHNV and CDR2 is YYDKDF in the germline V gene (reference sequence). This CDR3 is 15 amino acids long. Trimming cost V 1 base and J 6 bases, with 15 bases left between them. This CDR3 reads CATSRAAQGTQTQYF. The CDR3, as DNA: TGTGCCACCAGCAGAGCGGCACAGGGTACGCAGACCCAGTACTTC.

CDR3 in DNA: TGTGCCAGTAGTCGTGCAATTGGGGCTTACGAGCAGTACTTC. Encoded protein: CASSRAIGAYEQYF. The chain is built from TRBV19 and TRBJ2-7; D is possibly TRBD1 (5 bases). The germline V gene has CDR1 LNHDA and CDR2 SQIVND (reference sequence). This CDR3 region has 14 residues. V was cut by 5 bases and J by 4 bases, with 15 bases left in between.

This clone was seen a single time. One end of the junction varies from germline; a read error may be responsible. Within the sample, other DNA sequences also encode this same CDR3. The V call is TRBV18, the J call TRBJ2-3; perhaps TRBD2 as D (7 bases). CDR3 length equals 15 residues. Germline-derived CDR1 and CDR2 are KGHSH and LQKENI. CDR3 sequence reads: CASSPRSGGTDTQYF. The DNA of the CDR3 is TGTGCCAGCTCACCACGCTCGGGGGGCACAGATACGCAATATTTT.

The chain is built from TRBV7-2 and TRBJ2-1; a possible D gene is TRBD1 (6 bases). CDR1 is SGHTA and CDR2 is FQGNSA in the germline V gene. The CDR3 has 16 amino acids. Deletions cut 1 base from V and 4 bases from J, with 14 bases between. The DNA of the CDR3 is TGTGCCAGCAGCTTAGTAGGGACACAGACGTACAATGAGCAGTTCTTC. Protein product: CASSLVGTQTYNEQFF.

The chain joins TRBV19 to TRBJ1-6; no clear D. CDR1 is LNHDA, CDR2 SQIVND, per germline (reference sequence). The CDR3 runs to 16 residues. Trimming pared 4 bases from V and 1 base from J, leaving 11 bases between. In nucleotides, the CDR3 is TGTGCCAGTAGTACTCTGCGGCAGTCCTATAATTCACCCCTCCACTTT. Protein product: CASSTLRQSYNSPLHF.

The chain combines TRBV5-1 with TRBJ2-4; 10 bases match TRBD2. The CDR3 spans 12 residues. The V gene's germline CDR1 is SGHRS and CDR2 YFSETQ. V dropped 4 bases and J dropped 13; count of bases not matched to a gene: 5. The CDR3, as DNA: TGCGCCAGCAGCCTTGGGACTAGCGCACAGTACTTC. Protein product: CASSLGTSAQYF.

The chain couples TRBV19 to TRBJ2-1, with 10 bases identical to TRBD2. The ends lost 4 bases at V and 7 bases at J; junction bases unmatched: 1. This CDR3 has 13 amino acids. Germline V CDR1 and CDR2: LNHDA, SQIVND (reference sequence). As DNA, the CDR3 is TGTGCCAGTAGTACTAGCGGGGGAAATGAGCAGTTCTTC. It encodes CASSTSGGNEQFF. The entire variable domain, with the rest obtained from reference TRBV19 and TRBJ2-1, is as follows: DGGITQSPKYLFRKEGQNVTLSCEQNLNHDAMYWYRQDPGQGLRLIYYSQIVNDFQKGDIAEGYSVSREKKESFPLTVTSAQKNPTAFYLCASSTSGGNEQFFGPGTRLTVL.

This chain's CDR3 is CASSPYRGIYGYTF. The CDR3 nucleotides are TGTGCCAGCAGCCCCTACAGGGGAATCTATGGCTACACCTTC. The chain uses TRBV5-6 and TRBJ1-2; 7 nucleotides line up with TRBD1. The CDR3 totals 14 residues. The germline V gene encodes CDR1 SGHDT and CDR2 YYEEEE. Trimming took 4 bases from V and 4 from J; bases not matched to a gene: 7.

This chain links TRBV7-8 with TRBJ2-1; 16 nucleotides agree with TRBD2. The CDR3 loop spans 15 amino acids. Unmatched junction bases numbered 6, after V lost 6 bases and J lost 10 bases. Germline V lookup: CDR1 SGHVS, CDR2 FQNEAQ. CDR3: CASRGTSGGDREQFF. The CDR3 DNA sequence: TGTGCCAGCAGAGGGACTAGCGGGGGGGACCGGGAGCAGTTCTTC.

This clone was seen only a few times. The V call is TRBV9, the J call TRBJ2-6; 7 nucleotides align to TRBD2. The germline V gene encodes CDR1 SGDLS and CDR2 YYNGEE. CDR3 length: 20 residues. J gave up 0 bases and V 3 bases, and 15 bases lay outside the gene matches. The CDR3 spells CASSENTGGPSPSGANVLTF. The CDR3 coding sequence is TGTGCCAGCAGCGAAAACACGGGGGGACCTTCTCCCTCTGGGGCCAACGTCCTGACTTTC.

The rearrangement joins TRBV7-9 to TRBJ2-7; D might be TRBD2 (5 bases). Trimming took 1 base from V and 5 from J, leaving 9 bases between them. The germline V gene encodes CDR1 SEHNR and CDR2 FQNEAQ (reference sequence). The CDR3 runs 13 residues. Here the CDR3 reads CASSLGWGDEQYF. The DNA for the CDR3 is TGTGCCAGCAGCTTAGGGTGGGGAGACGAGCAGTACTTC.

This clone was observed a few times. One junction end disagrees with the germline gene, perhaps due to a read error. V gene TRBV7-7 combines with J gene TRBJ2-2, with D maybe TRBD2 (6 bases). Per germline, CDR1 SSHAT and CDR2 FNYEAQ (reference sequence). There are 15 residues in the CDR3. The CDR3 reads CASSLGGARTGELFF. CDR3 sequence (DNA): TGTGCTAGCAGCTTAGGCGGGGCGAGGACCGGGGAGCTGTTTTTT.

V gene TRBV5-1 combines with J gene TRBJ1-1, with D unclear. Trimming removed 7 bases from V and 2 bases from J, with 18 bases in between. The CDR3 contains 15 residues. The germline gives CDR1 SGHRS, CDR2 YFSETQ. In DNA, the CDR3 is TGCGCCAGCGATGAGCTAGGCGGCCCAAACACTGAAGCTTTCTTT. It translates to CASDELGGPNTEAFF. The whole variable domain, filled in from reference TRBV5-1 and TRBJ1-1, reads KAGVTQTPRYLIKTRGQQVTLSCSPISGHRSVSWYQQTPGQGLQFLFEYFSETQRNKGNFPGRFSGRQFSNSRSEMNVSTLELGDSALYLCASDELGGPNTEAFFGQGTRLTVV.

The rearrangement joins TRBV5-1 to TRBJ2-1; possibly TRBD2 for D (6 bases). The CDR3 is made up of 15 amino acids. CDR1 is SGHRS, CDR2 YFSETQ, per germline. Between the trimmed V and J ends, which lost 0 bases and 1 base, there was a span of 8 bases. The CDR3 is CASSLAGDSYNEQFF. The DNA of the CDR3 is TGCGCCAGCAGCTTGGCGGGGGATTCCTACAATGAGCAGTTCTTC.

The J gene is TRBJ2-5, the V gene TRBV7-9; 14 positions match TRBD2. The ends lost 5 bases at V and 7 bases at J; junction bases unmatched: 9. CDR1 and CDR2 from the germline V gene are SEHNR and FQNEAQ (reference sequence). The CDR3 runs 16 residues. CDR3 DNA sequence: TGTGCCAGCAGCCGCCTGACTAGCGGGGGGGCTGGGACCCAGTACTTC. Its protein product is CASSRLTSGGAGTQYF.

The chain recombines TRBV7-9 with TRBJ2-1, with TRBD2 as a possible D gene (5 bases). Germline V gives CDR1 SEHNR, CDR2 FQNEAQ (reference sequence). V lost 3 bases and J lost 7, with 19 bases in between. The CDR3 sequence is 16 residues long. The CDR3 sequence is CASSFPESSWPNEQFF. The CDR3 DNA sequence: TGTGCCAGCAGCTTCCCGGAGTCTAGCTGGCCGAATGAGCAGTTCTTC.

This chain joins TRBV19 and TRBJ1-2; 11 bases align to TRBD1. Germline V gene sequence: CDR1 LNHDA, CDR2 SQIVND (reference sequence). The J segment lost 4 bases and the V segment lost 7 bases, leaving 11 bases of the junction unmatched. The CDR3 is 16 amino acids. The CDR3 region has the DNA TGTGCCAGTACCATACTGGGGACAGGGGGAATCTATGGCTACACCTTC. Amino acids: CASTILGTGGIYGYTF.

The V and J genes are TRBV4-1 and TRBJ2-7, with D perhaps TRBD1 (5 bases). CDR1 MGHRA and CDR2 YSYEKL come from the germline V gene. This CDR3 has 15 amino acids. The V and J ends lost 2 bases and 1 base respectively, with 12 bases between them. CDR3 amino acids: CASSQIPGSSYEQYF. DNA for the CDR3: TGCGCCAGCAGCCAAATTCCAGGGTCATCCTACGAGCAGTACTTC.

The chain carries TRBV7-7 and TRBJ2-1; 10 nucleotides agree with TRBD2. The CDR3 runs to 16 residues. Germline V gene sequence: CDR1 SSHAT, CDR2 FNYEAQ (reference sequence). Losses at the gene ends were 5 bases for V and 6 bases for J; bases not matched to a gene: 10. CDR3 sequence: CASSPGSGGAVNEQFF. CDR3 nucleotide sequence: TGTGCCAGCAGCCCGGGGAGCGGGGGGGCCGTCAATGAGCAGTTCTTC. Complete variable domain (other parts from reference TRBV7-7 and TRBJ2-1): GAGVSQSPRYKVTKRGQDVTLRCDPISSHATLYWYQQALGQGPEFLTYFNYEAQPDKSGLPSDRFSAERPEGSISTLTIQRTEQRDSAMYRCASSPGSGGAVNEQFFGPGTRLTVL.

CDR3 nucleotides: TGTGCCAGCAGCTCGAGTTGGACAGGGGTCGACTATGGCTACACCTTC. Translating it yields CASSSSWTGVDYGYTF. This chain joins TRBV7-3 and TRBJ1-2; 9 bases match TRBD1. Per the germline V gene, CDR1 is SGHTA and CDR2 is FQGTGA. This CDR3 contains 16 residues. V trimming: 4 bases; J trimming: 3 bases; junction bases outside the gene matches: 9.

This clone was observed a handful of times. The rearrangement uses TRBV5-4 and TRBJ1-1; D might be TRBD1 (5 bases). The germline CDR1 and CDR2 sequences are SGHNT and YYREEE (reference sequence). CDR3 length equals 14 residues. V shed 0 bases and J shed 0 bases, with 6 bases lying between them. The CDR3 sequence: CASSLGGMNTEAFF. The DNA for the CDR3 is TGTGCCAGCAGCTTGGGGGGCATGAACACTGAAGCTTTCTTT.

This clone was seen a single time. This chain joins TRBV10-2 and TRBJ1-5; maybe TRBD1 (6 bases). The CDR3 is made up of 17 amino acids. V was clipped by 2 bases and J by 1 base, with 15 bases between them. Germline CDR1 WSHSY, CDR2 SAAADI. The CDR3 region is CASSELQGMLSNQPQHF. CDR3 sequence (DNA): TGCGCCAGCAGTGAGCTGCAGGGGATGTTGAGCAATCAGCCCCAGCATTTT.

This clone appeared a few times. This chain connects TRBV5-6 to TRBJ1-6; D might be TRBD1 (5 bases). CDR1 and CDR2 (germline): SGHDT, YYEEEE. The CDR3 extends over 14 amino acids. The V and J ends lost 0 bases and 9 bases respectively, with 10 bases between them. The CDR3 loop is CASSLAGGGSPLHF. DNA for the CDR3: TGTGCCAGCAGCTTGGCGGGGGGGGGTTCACCCCTCCACTTT.

This rearrangement joins TRBV9 to TRBJ2-3, with D perhaps TRBD2 (5 bases). CDR1 is SGDLS, CDR2 YYNGEE, per germline. V was trimmed by 2 bases and J by 4 bases, leaving 17 bases between them. CDR3 size: 16 residues. CDR3 amino acids: CASSVAAMAGADTQYF. The CDR3 DNA is TGTGCCAGCAGCGTGGCGGCGATGGCCGGGGCAGATACGCAGTATTTT.

This chain links TRBV2 with TRBJ2-7; the D gene is possibly TRBD1 (5 bases). Germline CDR1 reads SNHLY; CDR2 reads FYNNEI. Trimming removed 3 bases at V and 2 bases at J, with 8 bases between. There are 13 residues in the CDR3. CDR3 protein: CASSDPGTYEQYF. In DNA form, the CDR3 reads TGTGCCAGCAGTGATCCAGGGACCTACGAGCAGTACTTC.

The CDR3 spells CAMPPEIKEYNEQFF. CDR3 in DNA: TGTGCCATGCCCCCCGAGATCAAAGAGTACAATGAGCAGTTCTTC. The genes are TRBV10-3 and TRBJ2-1, with D uncertain. V lost 9 bases and J lost 4, with 19 bases in between. CDR1 is ENHRY, CDR2 SYGVKD, per germline. The CDR3 length is 15 residues.

The rearrangement uses TRBV25-1 and TRBJ1-2, with TRBD1 matching over 8 bases. The CDR3 totals 16 residues. V was pared by 2 bases and J by 7 bases, with 12 bases of the junction left unmatched. CDR1 and CDR2 from the germline V gene are MGHDK and SYGVNS. The CDR3 nucleotides read TGTGCCAGCAGTGAAAGTAGGAGGCAGGGGGCGTTTGGCTACACCTTC. It specifies CASSESRRQGAFGYTF.